The rows below give T cell receptor beta chains drawn from one sample of a study of OX40 agonist ivuxolimab in advanced cancers. TCRdb keeps only in-frame clones here, not all; method: immunoSEQ multiplex PCR. The sample shows about 62,000 clones, roughly 88% of them seen only once. Sequenced material: CD4+ or CD8+ T cells sorted from blood, taken in a trial of the OX40 agonist ivuxolimab. These TCRs come from an adult with an advanced solid tumor such as melanoma, head and neck, liver or kidney cancer. CDR3s include the opening cysteine and the closing phenylalanine or tryptophan. Each record gives: D gene, J gene, V gene, CDR3 protein. A D gene is named only where the DNA matches it firmly.

. | TRBJ2-7 | TRBV28 | CASSLIASPTYEQYF
. | TRBJ2-6 | TRBV25-1 | CASSESSGANVLTF
TRBD1 | TRBJ1-2 | TRBV5-8 | CASSLRDRGYGYTF
. | TRBJ2-5 | TRBV19 | CASSKGLRETQYF
TRBD1 | TRBJ1-4 | TRBV4-3 | CASSQDQGAGEKLFF
. | TRBJ1-1 | TRBV7-2 | CASSTSANTEAFF
TRBD1 | TRBJ2-3 | TRBV25-1 | CASSAQGQAPDTQYF
. | TRBJ2-5 | TRBV11-3 | CASRKQETQYF
. | TRBJ1-1 | TRBV25-1 | CASRGGNTEAFF
. | TRBJ2-3 | TRBV29-1 | CSVETGLTQYF
TRBD1 | TRBJ1-5 | TRBV19 | CASSHQGVKGQPQHF
. | TRBJ1-2 | TRBV6-5 | CASSYSGTPLPYGYTF
. | TRBJ2-6 | TRBV7-2 | CASSLGPMSGANVLTF
. | TRBJ2-7 | TRBV18 | CASSPSQPDYEQYF